What follows are 20 T cell receptor beta chains derived from one specimen sequenced in a study of T-cell reconstitution after alpha-beta-depleted transplantation in children. Unique molecular identifiers were used to barcode this TCRbeta library. Via MiXCR, TCRdb re-called the PCR reads, giving one row per CDR3 protein. The table lists over 550,000 distinct CDR3 sequences, roughly a tenth of them singletons, with roughly 3.9% in the top ten. The sample here was PBMCs from the stem cell graft donor, taken from the stem cell graft. The source of these receptors is a human donor who donated a stem cell graft to a child with acute myeloid leukemia.

This clonotype showed up just a few times. V and J are TRBV7-2 and TRBJ2-5; TRBD2 matches at 12 bases. CDR1 and CDR2 from the germline V gene are SGHTA and FQGNSA. The J segment lost 5 bases and the V segment lost 2 bases, leaving 9 bases of the junction unmatched. The CDR3 runs 17 residues. The CDR3 DNA is TGTGCCAGCAGCTTACTGCTAGCGGGAGGGCCTTGGGAGACCCAGTACTTC. It yields the protein CASSLLLAGGPWETQYF.

V and J are TRBV12-3 or TRBV12-4 and TRBJ1-1; tentatively, D is TRBD1 (5 bases). V shed 6 bases and J shed 0 bases, with 8 bases lying between them. The CDR3 is 13 residues long. The DNA for the CDR3 is TGTGCCAGCAGGGGACCGTTGAACACTGAAGCTTTCTTT. Protein product: CASRGPLNTEAFF.

This chain connects TRBV25-1 to TRBJ2-1, with D possibly TRBD1 on 5 matching bases. Looked up from germline, CDR1 is MGHDK and CDR2 is SYGVNS. Trimming removed 1 base at V and 0 bases at J, with 10 bases between. The CDR3 spans 16 residues. In nucleotides, the CDR3 is TGTGCCAGCAGTGAATTAAGGGGTAGCTCCTACAATGAGCAGTTCTTC. Translated, it gives CASSELRGSSYNEQFF. Full variable domain (outside the CDR3, taken from reference TRBV25-1 and TRBJ2-1): EADIYQTPRYLVIGTGKKITLECSQTMGHDKMYWYQQDPGMELHLIHYSYGVNSTEKGDLSSESTVSRIRTEHFPLTLESARPSHTSQYLCASSELRGSSYNEQFFGPGTRLTVL.

This clonotype was observed a handful of times. This sequence joins TRBV27 and TRBJ2-7; no definite D call. V was pared by 2 bases and J by 4 bases, with 9 bases between. Germline V gives CDR1 MNHEY, CDR2 SMNVEV (reference sequence). This CDR3 region has 13 residues. Here the CDR3 DNA reads TGTGCCAGCAGTTTACTATCGGGTTACGAGCAGTACTTC. It codes for CASSLLSGYEQYF.

The J gene is TRBJ2-1, the V gene TRBV30; possibly TRBD2 for D (6 bases). Trimming shortened V by 5 bases and J by 0 bases, and 8 bases separated the two germline ends. Germline loops: CDR1 GTSNPN, CDR2 SVGIG (reference sequence). The CDR3 contains 13 residues. As DNA, the CDR3 is TGTGCCTGGCGGGGGAGCTCCTACAATGAGCAGTTCTTC. The encoded protein is CAWRGSSYNEQFF.

There are a few counts of this clonotype. The rearrangement links TRBV7-8 to TRBJ2-7; D gene ambiguous. The germline V gene encodes CDR1 SGHVS and CDR2 FQNEAQ. The CDR3 runs 10 residues. With 5 bases removed from V and 5 bases from J, the gap between germline ends came to 4 bases. The chain's CDR3 is CASSHDEQYF. Here the CDR3 DNA reads TGTGCCAGCAGCCATGACGAGCAGTACTTC.

The rearrangement uses TRBV7-3 and TRBJ2-2; TRBD1 aligns across 10 bases. The germline CDR1 and CDR2 sequences are SGHTA and FQGTGA. J was trimmed by 4 bases and V by 5 bases; bases with no gene match: 7. The CDR3 spans 16 residues. The CDR3 loop is CASSPRQGAVTGELFF. DNA of the CDR3: TGTGCCAGCAGCCCCCGACAGGGGGCCGTCACCGGGGAGCTGTTTTTT. Looking up the rest from reference TRBV7-3 and TRBJ2-2 gives the full variable domain: GAGVSQTPSNKVTEKGKYVELRCDPISGHTALYWYRQSLGQGPEFLIYFQGTGAADDSGLPNDRFFAVRPEGSVSTLKIQRTERGDSAVYLCASSPRQGAVTGELFFGEGSRLTVL.

This clonotype appeared a few times. The chain employs TRBV29-1 and TRBJ1-2; D not resolved. V lost 3 bases to trimming and J lost 2 bases, with 7 bases between them. In germline, CDR1 is SQVTM, CDR2 ANQGSEA. The CDR3 has 12 amino acids. DNA of the CDR3: TGCAGCGTTGAGTCGTCCAACTATGGCTACACCTTC. Translated: CSVESSNYGYTF. Full variable domain (remainder filled in from reference TRBV29-1 and TRBJ1-2): SAVISQKPSRDICQRGTSLTIQCQVDSQVTMMFWYRQQPGQSLTLIATANQGSEATYESGFVIDKFPISRPNLTFSTLTVSNMSPEDSSIYLCSVESSNYGYTFGSGTRLTVV.

This clonotype was observed a handful of times. V gene TRBV20-1 combines with J gene TRBJ2-4; D unresolved. CDR1 and CDR2 from the germline V gene are DFQATT and SNEGSKA (reference sequence). The V gene lost 6 bases and the J gene lost 8 bases, with 20 bases spanning the gap. The CDR3 is 14 residues long. CDR3 protein: CSAPGESRSDIQYF. In nucleotides, the CDR3 is TGCAGTGCCCCTGGCGAGTCCCGGTCAGACATTCAGTACTTC.

At least ten counts were recorded for this clonotype. J is TRBJ1-5 and V is TRBV12-3 or TRBV12-4; TRBD1 matches 7 bases. The CDR3 covers 15 residues. J was trimmed by 2 bases and V by 1 base; bases with no gene match: 2. CDR3 sequence reads: CASSLGQGGNQPQHF. For the CDR3, the DNA is TGTGCCAGCAGTTTAGGGCAGGGGGGCAATCAGCCCCAGCATTTT.

The sample holds a few counts of this clonotype. The rearrangement links TRBV4-3 to TRBJ2-1; 12 nucleotides match TRBD1. Unmatched junction bases numbered 5, after V lost 4 bases and J lost 7 bases. The CDR3 length is 15 residues. In germline, CDR1 is LGHNA, CDR2 YSLEER. The CDR3 here is CASSPGTGGTNEQFF. CDR3 nucleotides: TGCGCCAGCAGCCCGGGGACAGGGGGCACGAATGAGCAGTTCTTC.

This clonotype has more than one count but fewer than ten. The chain uses TRBV29-1 and TRBJ2-7; TRBD1 aligns across 9 bases. This CDR3 comprises 12 residues. Germline CDR1 and CDR2: SQVTM and ANQGSEA. The ends lost 4 bases at V and 3 bases at J; junction bases unmatched: 1. In nucleotides, the CDR3 is TGCAGCGTTGGACAGGGGGACTACGAGCAGTACTTC. Amino acids: CSVGQGDYEQYF.

This clonotype was observed a few times. The V call is TRBV6-1, the J call TRBJ2-7; 7 nucleotides agree with TRBD2. The CDR3 contains 14 residues. Unmatched junction bases numbered 8, after V lost 4 bases and J lost 5 bases. Germline assignment: CDR1 MNHNS and CDR2 SASEGT. For the CDR3, the DNA is TGTGCCAGCAGTGGCGGGCGGGAGTTCGACGAGCAGTACTTC. It specifies CASSGGREFDEQYF.

At least ten counts were recorded for this clonotype. This chain joins TRBV7-2 and TRBJ2-7, with TRBD1 identical over 7 bases. The germline V gene encodes CDR1 SGHTA and CDR2 FQGNSA. V lost 2 bases, J lost 6 bases, and 1 base stayed unmatched. The CDR3 contains 12 residues. The CDR3 region has the DNA TGTGCCAGCAGCTTAAACAGGGGCGAGCAGTACTTC. Translating it yields CASSLNRGEQYF.

This clonotype has more than one count but fewer than ten. The chain carries TRBV20-1 and TRBJ1-3, with D possibly being TRBD1 (5 bases). V lost 6 bases to trimming and J lost 2 bases, with 20 bases between them. From germline, CDR1 is DFQATT and CDR2 SNEGSKA (reference sequence). This CDR3 contains 16 residues. The DNA for the CDR3 is TGCAGTGCCCGGGGGTTACTCGAGGGGACTGGAAACACCATATATTTT. Residues: CSARGLLEGTGNTIYF.

This CDR3 reads CASSLYLAGVGNEQFF. CDR3 coding DNA: TGTGCCAGCAGCTTATACCTAGCGGGAGTAGGGAATGAGCAGTTCTTC. This chain links TRBV7-6 with TRBJ2-1; 10 nucleotides align to TRBD2. The CDR3 length is 16 residues. The V segment lost 2 bases and the J segment 7 bases; nucleotides outside the gene matches: 8. CDR1 SGHVS and CDR2 FNYEAQ come from the germline V gene.

The sample holds a few counts of this clonotype. V and J are TRBV6-2 or TRBV6-3 and TRBJ1-1; D call uncertain. Germline V gives CDR1 MNHEY, CDR2 SVGEGT. The V end lost 2 bases, the J end lost 3 bases, and 16 bases lay between the germline ends. The CDR3 has 16 amino acids. CDR3 region: CASSYEEVGIDTEAFF. The CDR3 nucleotides read TGTGCCAGCAGTTACGAGGAGGTGGGAATCGACACTGAAGCTTTCTTT.

The chain employs TRBV6-5 and TRBJ2-2, with a weak D call TRBD1 (6 bases). V gave up 2 bases and J gave up 2 bases, with 15 bases separating them. The CDR3 sequence is 17 residues long. Germline lookup yields CDR1 MNHEY and CDR2 SVGAGI. CDR3 residues: CASSYQIPGQNTGELFF. CDR3 nucleotide sequence: TGTGCCAGCAGTTACCAGATTCCGGGACAAAACACCGGGGAGCTGTTTTTT.

This clonotype was observed many times. The CDR3 DNA reads TGTGCCAGCAGGTCGACTAGCGGACAAGAGACCCAGTACTTC. It yields the protein CASRSTSGQETQYF. The rearrangement uses TRBV11-2 and TRBJ2-5; 9 bases fit TRBD2. V dropped 6 bases and J dropped 2; count of bases not matched to a gene: 4. The CDR3 runs to 14 residues. Germline-derived CDR1 and CDR2 are SGHAT and FQNNGV. The full variable domain, rest sourced from reference TRBV11-2 and TRBJ2-5, is EAGVAQSPRYKIIEKRQSVAFWCNPISGHATLYWYQQILGQGPKLLIQFQNNGVVDDSQLPKDRFSAERLKGVDSTLKIQPAKLEDSAVYLCASRSTSGQETQYFGPGTRLLVL.

This chain connects TRBV28 to TRBJ2-3; D unclear. The germline gives CDR1 MDHEN, CDR2 SYDVKM. The CDR3 runs to 14 residues. V was trimmed by 6 bases and J by 0 bases, leaving 10 bases between them. CDR3 coding DNA: TGTGCCAGCAGCCACAACCCAAGCACAGATACGCAGTATTTT. This translates into CASSHNPSTDTQYF.